This T cell receptor (beta chain) was retrieved from a study of vaccination and CD4 T cells after COVID-19. Study observations and caveats: SARS-CoV-2-reactive clonotype medians increased from about 20 to 38, not significantly.

CDR3 length: 15 residues. The germline V gene encodes CDR1 SEHNR and CDR2 FQNEAQ (reference sequence). Unmatched junction bases numbered 7, after V lost 6 bases and J lost 2 bases. Treatment meaning: roughly 10-day PBMC culture with coronavirus spike peptide pools or control peptides (ViraFEST assay). A negative selection step was used to isolate CD4+ T cells once culture had run for around 10 days. About this clonotype itself: Its cognate antigen is unknown.

An Oncomine TCR Beta short-read assay was used to sequence the DNA from cultured CD4+ T cells. TCRdb ran MiXCR on the PCR reads and lists one entry per CDR3 protein. The table has 7,000 to 8,500 distinct CDR3 sequences, 66% seen once; the top ten hold approximately 21%. The sequence was obtained from a human donor who had recovered from COVID-19. The chain links TRBV7-9 to TRBJ2-7, with TRBD2 matching 10 bases. The sequenced sample consisted of CD4+ T cells from blood, cultured in vitro. CDR3 nucleotide sequence: TGTGCCAGCAGTCACAGTCTAGCGGGGGCCTACGAGCAGTACTTC. Translating gives CASSHSLAGAYEQYF.